This TCR beta chain appears in the sequencing data of a study of human T cells and chemical hapten exposure. Study details: Diphenylcyclopropenone doses were given weekly to the scalps of patients across the approximately 24-week study.

This clonotype came up many times. Its target is unknown. The time point was: patch test 1, 2 weeks after DPC sensitization. Treatment denoted: therapeutic diphenylcyclopropenone sensitization with weekly scalp DPC. Blood draws preceded each patch test application. Original processing methods: 96,000 or so TCRs per sample was the median, with a range of about 20,000 to 690,600. Each CDR3 protein gets one entry after TCRdb re-called the RACE reads with MiXCR. TCRdb, not the original authors, processed these V and J calls. The sample has around 150,000 distinct CDR3 sequences, roughly 15% seen once. The germline V and J ends were trimmed by 7 bases and 4 bases, with 22 bases remaining between them. CDR3 length: 15 residues. The V gene's germline CDR1 is SQVTM and CDR2 ANQGSEA. Broader study findings: Large CDR3 similarity clusters arose significantly more often from expanded TCRs than from controls.

This material consisted of whole blood, taken in connection with sensitization to the hapten diphenylcyclopropenone (DPC). The clonotype originates from a woman under 40 with alopecia areata. Some clones in this sample may be carry-over from other donors' samples. The V call is TRBV29-1, the J call TRBJ1-1, with D possibly being TRBD1 (5 bases). The CDR3: CSAPYGNRRGTEAFF. The CDR3 nucleotides read TGCAGCGCCCCCTACGGTAACAGGAGGGGCACTGAAGCTTTCTTT.